This T cell receptor beta chain comes out of a study of cytomegalovirus exposure and HLA in healthy donors. Turning to the study itself: HLA-typed donors were the source of approximately 85 million unique TCRs held in an early data release. Study-level findings and limits: Later, TCR association rates were found to vary by HLA locus, highest for DRB1 and lowest for HLA-C. Most observed TCR sequences were rare, whereas some public TCRs were detected in many donors. Using a false discovery rate of 0.05, a later analysis showed that 16,951 TCR beta sequences were associated with HLA alleles.

PCR primers comprised 60 Vbeta and 13 Jbeta primers. TCRdb's copy holds only in-frame clones and misses some; the assay was immunoSEQ multiplex PCR. Of about 140,000 clones listed, about two thirds were seen once; the top ten hold more than 9%. As for this clone: Antigen specificity is unknown.

V lost 4 bases and J lost 2, with 13 bases in between. This CDR3 comprises 14 residues. Per germline, CDR1 SGDLS and CDR2 YYNGEE. Material for sequencing was PBMCs. This sequence was found in a man aged 25 to 40 in good health and CMV-seropositive. V gene TRBV9 combines with J gene TRBJ2-7; tentatively, D is TRBD2 (6 bases). CDR3 region: CASSFSAGTYEQYF. The CDR3 coding sequence is TGTGCCAGCAGCTTTTCGGCGGGGACCTACGAGCAGTACTTC.